The present T cell receptor beta chain was sequenced within a study of regulatory T cells in long-lasting Graves disease. Building of the TCR beta libraries involved iRepertoire HTBI primers and Arm-PCR of CDR3 regions. Via MiXCR, TCRdb re-called the multiplex PCR reads, giving one row per CDR3 protein. The profile covers 500,000 to 700,000 distinct CDR3 sequences, with around 30% appearing a single time and about two fifths taken by the ten largest. Time point indicated: persistent/refractory GD, antithyroid drugs over 5 years with positive TRAb. PBMC-extracted RNA yielded the TCR library. With 6 bases removed from V and 2 bases from J, the gap between germline ends came to 8 bases. The CDR3 has 14 residues. This clonotype was recorded at least ten times.

This chain joins TRBV12-3 or TRBV12-4 and TRBJ1-6; D uncertain. The source is a female donor with Graves disease. The sample here was peripheral blood mononuclear cells (PBMCs), taken when the disease was refractory, from a patient treated with antithyroid drugs. The DNA of the CDR3 is TGTGCCAGCAGAACAGAAACCTATAATTCACCCCTCCACTTT. It is translated as CASRTETYNSPLHF.